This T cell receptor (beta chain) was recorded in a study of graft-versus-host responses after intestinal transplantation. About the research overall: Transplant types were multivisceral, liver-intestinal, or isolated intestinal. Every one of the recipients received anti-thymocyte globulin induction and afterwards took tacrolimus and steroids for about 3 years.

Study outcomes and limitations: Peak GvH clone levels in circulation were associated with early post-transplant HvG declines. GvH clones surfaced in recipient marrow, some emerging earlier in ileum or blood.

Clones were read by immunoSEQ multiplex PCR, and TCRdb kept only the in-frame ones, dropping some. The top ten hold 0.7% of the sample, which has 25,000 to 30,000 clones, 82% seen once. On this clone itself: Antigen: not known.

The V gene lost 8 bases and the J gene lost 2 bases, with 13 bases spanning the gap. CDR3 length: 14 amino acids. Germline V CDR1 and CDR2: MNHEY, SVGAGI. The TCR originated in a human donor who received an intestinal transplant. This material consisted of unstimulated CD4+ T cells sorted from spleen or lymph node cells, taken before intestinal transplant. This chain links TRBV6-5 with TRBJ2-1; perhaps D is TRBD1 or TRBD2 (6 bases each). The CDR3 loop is CASHRGPPYNEQFF. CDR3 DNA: TGTGCCAGCCACCGGGGGCCCCCCTACAATGAGCAGTTCTTC.